This is a list of T cell receptor beta chains from one sample in a study of blood T cell repertoires in COVID-19. Measured with immunoSEQ multiplex PCR; TCRdb has only the in-frame clones, and not every one. The sample contains a few hundred thousand clones, 80% to 90% of which appear only once. Sequencing was done on a sample of peripheral blood. Receptors were obtained from a woman aged 25 to 39 with COVID-19, enrolled during active disease. CDR3s include the opening cysteine and the closing phenylalanine or tryptophan. Fields, in order: D gene, V gene, J gene, clone size, CDR3 DNA, CDR3 protein. A D gene is named only where the DNA matches it firmly. A clone size is listed for some rows: how often the clone was seen (once, few, many), or a class if it is expanded.

d_call: -; v_call: TRBV2; j_call: TRBJ2-5; clone_size: -; cdr3_nt: TGTGCCAGCAGTGAAGACGGGGTACGGGAGACCCAGTACTTC; cdr3_aa: CASSEDGVRETQYF
d_call: TRBD1; v_call: TRBV5-1; j_call: TRBJ1-4; clone_size: -; cdr3_nt: TGCGCCAGCAGATTCGGGACAGGCGGGACTAATGAAAAACTGTTTTTT; cdr3_aa: CASRFGTGGTNEKLFF
d_call: -; v_call: TRBV9; j_call: TRBJ1-2; clone_size: -; cdr3_nt: TGTGCCAGCAGCCTCCCAGGGTATGGCTACACCTTC; cdr3_aa: CASSLPGYGYTF
d_call: -; v_call: TRBV4-1; j_call: TRBJ2-1; clone_size: many; cdr3_nt: TGCGCCAGCAGCAAGACTACCTACAATGAGCAGTTCTTC; cdr3_aa: CASSKTTYNEQFF
d_call: TRBD2; v_call: TRBV4-3; j_call: TRBJ2-7; clone_size: -; cdr3_nt: TGCGCCAGCAGCCAAGACGGTCCGGGAGGCCCCTACGAGCAGTACTTC; cdr3_aa: CASSQDGPGGPYEQYF
d_call: -; v_call: TRBV2; j_call: TRBJ2-7; clone_size: -; cdr3_nt: TGTGCCAGCAGTGAAGGAGGCAGGGAAAACGAGCAGTACTTC; cdr3_aa: CASSEGGRENEQYF
d_call: TRBD2; v_call: TRBV20-1; j_call: TRBJ2-3; clone_size: -; cdr3_nt: TGCAGTGCTAGTCTCCAGCGGGGGAGCACAGATACGCAGTATTTT; cdr3_aa: CSASLQRGSTDTQYF
d_call: -; v_call: TRBV5-1; j_call: TRBJ1-1; clone_size: -; cdr3_nt: TGCGCCAGCAGCAGTGGTTCGGGAACTGAAGCTTTCTTT; cdr3_aa: CASSSGSGTEAFF
d_call: TRBD1; v_call: TRBV25-1; j_call: TRBJ2-7; clone_size: -; cdr3_nt: TGTGCCAGCGGAAGGACAGGGGGGCACCTGGAGCAGTACTTC; cdr3_aa: CASGRTGGHLEQYF
d_call: TRBD1; v_call: TRBV5-1; j_call: TRBJ2-3; clone_size: -; cdr3_nt: TGCGCCAGCGGCCCGGGACAGACTTCCACAGATACGCAGTATTTT; cdr3_aa: CASGPGQTSTDTQYF
d_call: TRBD2; v_call: TRBV9; j_call: TRBJ2-5; clone_size: -; cdr3_nt: TGTGCCAGCAGCGTAGGTCGGGGGGGGCAAGAGACCCAGTACTTC; cdr3_aa: CASSVGRGGQETQYF
d_call: -; v_call: TRBV28; j_call: TRBJ1-3; clone_size: -; cdr3_nt: TGTGCCAGCAGTTTATTCAGGGTCAACTCTGGAAACACCATATATTTT; cdr3_aa: CASSLFRVNSGNTIYF
d_call: TRBD1; v_call: TRBV19; j_call: TRBJ1-5; clone_size: -; cdr3_nt: TGTGCCAGTAGTCCACAGGGGATCGGAATTCAGCCCCAGCATTTT; cdr3_aa: CASSPQGIGIQPQHF
d_call: -; v_call: TRBV9; j_call: TRBJ1-1; clone_size: -; cdr3_nt: TGTGCCAGCAGCGCCCTAGACTCAACTGAAGCTTTCTTT; cdr3_aa: CASSALDSTEAFF
d_call: -; v_call: TRBV7-2; j_call: TRBJ2-7; clone_size: -; cdr3_nt: TGTGCCAGCAGCTTAGCACAGGGTGGCGAGCAGTACTTC; cdr3_aa: CASSLAQGGEQYF
d_call: -; v_call: TRBV6-5; j_call: TRBJ1-3; clone_size: once; cdr3_nt: TGTGCCAGCAAGCCGGGAAACTCTGGAAACACCATATATTTT; cdr3_aa: CASKPGNSGNTIYF
d_call: -; v_call: TRBV4-1; j_call: TRBJ2-3; clone_size: -; cdr3_nt: TGCGCCAGCAGCCGTAACAGGGGCACAGATACGCAGTATTTT; cdr3_aa: CASSRNRGTDTQYF
d_call: -; v_call: TRBV18; j_call: TRBJ2-5; clone_size: few; cdr3_nt: TGTGCCAGCTCACACCGGGAGGAGACCCAGTACTTC; cdr3_aa: CASSHREETQYF
d_call: -; v_call: TRBV5-4; j_call: TRBJ2-6; clone_size: -; cdr3_nt: TGTGCCAGCAGCTTGGCGGGGGCTGGGGCCAACGTCCTGACTTTC; cdr3_aa: CASSLAGAGANVLTF
d_call: -; v_call: TRBV27; j_call: TRBJ2-2; clone_size: -; cdr3_nt: TGTGCCAGCAGAAAACTGGGAGGAAAAACCGGGGAGCTGTTTTTT; cdr3_aa: CASRKLGGKTGELFF